Each of the 10 T cell receptor beta chains below was sequenced from the same sample in a study of CD8+CD57+ T cells in acquired aplastic anemia. CDR3 and TCR beta VDJ profiling relied on a genomic DNA template. A single record per CDR3 protein comes from TCRdb applying MiXCR to the reads. The sample lists around 430,000 distinct CDR3 sequences; about a third were seen once. CD8+CD57+ cell expansion, shown by flow cytometry, had occurred in the patients selected for sequencing. The sequenced sample consisted of sorted CD4+, CD8+, or CD8+CD57+ T cells (not recorded which) from PBMCs. The origin of the receptors is a human donor with aplastic anemia.

This clonotype was counted many times. The rearrangement links TRBV7-3 to TRBJ1-1; possible D gene TRBD1, 5 bases. With 3 bases removed from V and 0 bases from J, the gap between germline ends came to 8 bases. CDR3 length: 14 residues. The germline gives CDR1 SGHTA, CDR2 FQGTGA. CDR3 region: CASSLLGVNTEAFF. The CDR3 DNA is TGTGCCAGCAGCTTGTTGGGGGTGAACACTGAAGCTTTCTTT.

This clonotype was observed many times. This chain connects TRBV20-1 to TRBJ1-2; unclear D gene. The CDR3 spans 16 residues. Deletions cut 0 bases from V and 3 bases from J, with 17 bases between. CDR1 is DFQATT and CDR2 is SNEGSKA in the germline V gene (reference sequence). The CDR3 DNA reads TGCAGTGCTAGAGAACTTGCGGGCAGACCGTACTATGGCTACACCTTC. Residues: CSARELAGRPYYGYTF.

This sequence joins TRBV14 and TRBJ2-1, with 11 bases aligning to TRBD1. The J segment lost 8 bases and the V segment lost 3 bases, leaving 0 bases of the junction unmatched. The CDR3 length is 13 residues. Germline lookup yields CDR1 SGHDN and CDR2 FVKESK. CDR3 amino acids: CASSQDRGHEQFF. Here the CDR3 DNA reads TGTGCCAGCAGCCAGGACAGGGGGCATGAGCAGTTCTTC.

The genes are TRBV7-8 and TRBJ2-7; D is unresolved. The ends were cut back, 5 bases at V and 9 bases at J, with 11 bases in the middle. The CDR3 is 11 residues long. Germline V gene data show CDR1 as SGHVS and CDR2 as FQNEAQ. The CDR3 protein is CASSLAPGQYF. The CDR3, as DNA: TGTGCCAGCAGCCTTGCCCCAGGGCAGTACTTC.

There are a few counts of this clonotype. The chain links TRBV20-1 to TRBJ2-4; 9 positions match TRBD2. Looked up from germline, CDR1 is DFQATT and CDR2 is SNEGSKA (reference sequence). Unmatched junction bases numbered 8, after V lost 3 bases and J lost 5 bases. The CDR3 runs to 15 residues. In DNA form, the CDR3 reads TGCAGTGCTAGTTATCTAGCGGGACCCGAAAACATTCAGTACTTC. It yields the protein CSASYLAGPENIQYF.

This clonotype has a handful of counts. V and J are TRBV7-2 and TRBJ2-7; no firm D call. The CDR3 consists of 15 residues. Germline V gene data show CDR1 as SGHTA and CDR2 as FQGNSA. V lost 2 bases to trimming and J lost 4 bases, with 15 bases between them. CDR3: CASSLSGGDSYEQYF. In DNA, the CDR3 is TGTGCCAGCAGCTTAAGTGGCGGAGATTCTTACGAGCAGTACTTC.

Only one count was recorded for this clonotype. A single base separates this from a much larger clone, so it may be a read error. The chain joins TRBV10-3 to TRBJ2-5; 7 bases fit TRBD2. The length of the CDR3 is 15 residues. Germline V gives CDR1 ENHRY, CDR2 SYGVKD. CDR3 nucleotides: TGTGCCATCAGTGAAAGAGCGGGGTTCCAAGAGGCCCAGTACTTC. This encodes CAISERAGFQEAQYF.

This clonotype was seen only a few times. The rearrangement joins TRBV6-2 or TRBV6-3 to TRBJ2-7, with 7 bases matching TRBD1. Germline CDR1 reads MNHEY; CDR2 reads SVGEGT. This CDR3 is built from 14 residues. J lost 6 bases, V lost 4 bases, and 9 bases had no gene match. The CDR3 nucleotides are TGTGCCAGCAGTTCCTTACAGGGGCTGGGCGAGCAGTACTTC. Its translation is CASSSLQGLGEQYF.

V is TRBV5-6 and J is TRBJ2-2, with 9 nucleotides matching TRBD1. V trimming: 1 base; J trimming: 6 bases; junction bases outside the gene matches: 10. The CDR3 extends over 17 amino acids. CDR1 and CDR2 (germline): SGHDT, YYEEEE. The CDR3, as DNA: TGTGCCAGCAGCTTGATGCGGGACAGGGCCGTCGCCGGGGAGCTGTTTTTT. Translating it yields CASSLMRDRAVAGELFF.

The table lists this clonotype with a count of one. Germline and junction disagree at one end, which may indicate a read error. The chain uses TRBV15 and TRBJ2-7; possible D gene TRBD2, 6 bases. The V gene's germline CDR1 is LNHNV and CDR2 YYDKDF (reference sequence). CDR3 length equals 14 residues. The CDR3 here is CAASVRRAPYEQYF. As DNA, the CDR3 is TGTGCCGCCAGCGTACGGAGGGCCCCCTACGAGCAGTACTTC.